One and the same sample provided the 10 T cell receptor beta chains below, sequenced in a study of T-cell reconstitution after alpha-beta-depleted transplantation in children. Preparation of the TCRbeta library used unique molecular identifiers. TCRdb used MiXCR to reprocess the PCR reads, holding one entry per CDR3 protein. The table lists tens of thousands of distinct CDR3 sequences, roughly 5.2% of them singletons. This specimen consisted of PBMCs, mostly from graft donor cells, obtained 180 days after TCRalphabeta/CD19-depleted stem cell transplant. These receptors were collected from a boy in the first two years of life who had a stem cell transplant for acute myeloid leukemia, so the T cells may come from the graft donor.

This clonotype came up many times. The chain links TRBV4-2 to TRBJ2-3; D unresolved. In germline, CDR1 is LGHNA, CDR2 YNFKEQ. The V end lost 3 bases, the J end lost 2 bases, and 6 bases lay between the germline ends. This CDR3 has 13 amino acids. In DNA, the CDR3 is TGTGCCAGCAGCCAGGGGTCCACAGATACGCAGTATTTT. It is translated as CASSQGSTDTQYF.

This clonotype was counted ten times or more. The chain has TRBV12-3 or TRBV12-4 and TRBJ2-2; D gene uncertain. V was pared by 4 bases and J by 4 bases, with 4 bases between. This CDR3 has 12 residues. The chain's CDR3 is CASSYVTGELFF. CDR3 DNA: TGTGCCAGCAGTTACGTCACCGGGGAGCTGTTTTTT.

Ten or more counts support this clonotype. The genes are TRBV12-3 or TRBV12-4 and TRBJ2-3; D gene unclear. Trimming cost V 5 bases and J 3 bases, with 15 bases left between them. The CDR3 consists of 15 residues. CDR3 nucleotides: TGTGCCAGCAGTGGCTATCGGGCAAGAACAGATACGCAGTATTTT. As protein: CASSGYRARTDTQYF.

This clonotype was recorded at least ten times. The V call is TRBV12-3 or TRBV12-4, the J call TRBJ2-1; no firm D call. V shed 6 bases and J shed 8 bases, with 14 bases lying between them. This CDR3 comprises 13 residues. CDR3 sequence reads: CASSPIWNDEQFF. For the CDR3, the DNA is TGTGCCAGCAGCCCTATTTGGAACGATGAGCAGTTCTTC.

This clonotype was detected ten times or more. V usage is TRBV5-5 and J usage is TRBJ2-7; TRBD1 might be the D (6 bases). CDR3 length: 15 residues. Germline V gene lookup returns CDR1 SGHKS and CDR2 YYEKEE (reference sequence). V gave up 3 bases and J gave up 1 base, with 14 bases separating them. The CDR3 sequence is CASSSQPGQSYEQYF. The CDR3 DNA is TGTGCCAGCAGCTCCCAGCCGGGACAATCCTACGAGCAGTACTTC. The whole variable domain, filled in from reference TRBV5-5 and TRBJ2-7, reads DAGVTQSPTHLIKTRGQQVTLRCSPISGHKSVSWYQQVLGQGPQFIFQYYEKEERGRGNFPDRFSARQFPNYSSELNVNALLLGDSALYLCASSSQPGQSYEQYFGPGTRLTVT.

The sample holds many counts of this clonotype. The J gene is TRBJ1-2, the V gene TRBV20-1; 7 nucleotides align to TRBD1. This CDR3 is built from 15 residues. Trimming removed 3 bases from V and 0 bases from J; junction bases left unmatched: 7. Germline V lookup: CDR1 DFQATT, CDR2 SNEGSKA (reference sequence). The CDR3 region has the DNA TGCAGTGCTAGGGTGGACAGGACCCCTAACTATGGCTACACCTTC. Its translation: CSARVDRTPNYGYTF.

In its sample, this clonotype was seen many times. The chain links TRBV5-1 to TRBJ2-2, with a weak D call TRBD2 (5 bases). Per germline, CDR1 SGHRS and CDR2 YFSETQ. The V end was cut by 6 bases, the J end by 2 bases, with 8 bases between. The length of the CDR3 is 13 residues. This CDR3 reads CASTEDNTGELFF. The DNA for the CDR3 is TGCGCCAGCACGGAGGACAACACCGGGGAGCTGTTTTTT.

This clonotype was detected many times. The chain carries TRBV20-1 and TRBJ1-1; the D gene is possibly TRBD1 (5 bases). The CDR3 consists of 14 residues. Germline lookup yields CDR1 DFQATT and CDR2 SNEGSKA (reference sequence). V was pared by 2 bases and J by 6 bases, with 16 bases between. The CDR3 DNA reads TGCAGTGCTAGAATCCTCAGGGCCGTCTCTGAAGCTTTCTTT. Translation: CSARILRAVSEAFF.

This clonotype has ten or more counts. The chain couples TRBV2 to TRBJ1-2; no clear D gene. Germline V gene lookup returns CDR1 SNHLY and CDR2 FYNNEI. With 6 bases removed from V and 8 bases from J, the gap between germline ends came to 16 bases. This CDR3 is 13 amino acids long. CDR3 nucleotides: TGTGCCAGCAGGAGAGGTGGTTCTCTAGGCTACACCTTC. Protein sequence: CASRRGGSLGYTF.

This clonotype was counted ten times or more. The chain has TRBV5-4 and TRBJ1-1; TRBD1 matches 7 bases. Trimming removed 5 bases from V and 4 bases from J; junction bases left unmatched: 8. Germline V gene lookup returns CDR1 SGHNT and CDR2 YYREEE (reference sequence). This CDR3 has 14 amino acids. CDR3 bases: TGTGCCAGCAGATCTTACAGGGGACTCACTGAAGCTTTCTTT. Its translation: CASRSYRGLTEAFF.